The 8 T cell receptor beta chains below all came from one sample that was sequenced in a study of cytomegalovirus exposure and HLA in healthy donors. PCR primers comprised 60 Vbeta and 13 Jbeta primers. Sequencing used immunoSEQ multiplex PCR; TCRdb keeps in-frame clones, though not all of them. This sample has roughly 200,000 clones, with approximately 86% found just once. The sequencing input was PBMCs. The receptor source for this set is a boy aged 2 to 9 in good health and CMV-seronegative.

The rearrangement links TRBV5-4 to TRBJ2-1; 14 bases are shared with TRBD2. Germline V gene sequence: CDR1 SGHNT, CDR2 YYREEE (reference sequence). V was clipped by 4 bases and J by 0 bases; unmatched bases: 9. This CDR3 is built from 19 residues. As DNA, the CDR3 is TGTGCCAGCAGCGGACCGGGACTAGCGGGGGCTAGCTCCTACAATGAGCAGTTCTTC. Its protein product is CASSGPGLAGASSYNEQFF.

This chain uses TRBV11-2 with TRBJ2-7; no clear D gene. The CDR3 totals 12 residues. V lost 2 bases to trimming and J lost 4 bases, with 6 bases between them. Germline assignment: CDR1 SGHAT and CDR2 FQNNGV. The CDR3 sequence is CASSLIGYEQYF. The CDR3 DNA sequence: TGTGCCAGCAGCTTAATCGGGTACGAGCAGTACTTC.

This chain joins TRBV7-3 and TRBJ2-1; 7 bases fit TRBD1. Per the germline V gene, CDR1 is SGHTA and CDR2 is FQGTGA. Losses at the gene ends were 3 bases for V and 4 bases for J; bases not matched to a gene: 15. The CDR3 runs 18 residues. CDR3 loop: CASSLAGGPPELYNEQFF. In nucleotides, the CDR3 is TGTGCCAGCAGCTTGGCAGGGGGACCACCTGAACTATACAATGAGCAGTTCTTC.

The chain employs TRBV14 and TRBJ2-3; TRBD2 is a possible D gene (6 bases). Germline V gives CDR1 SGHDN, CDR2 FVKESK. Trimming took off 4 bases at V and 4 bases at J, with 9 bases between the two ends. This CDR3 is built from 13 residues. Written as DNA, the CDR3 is TGTGCCAGCAGCCTTCGGGACTCAGATACGCAGTATTTT. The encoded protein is CASSLRDSDTQYF.

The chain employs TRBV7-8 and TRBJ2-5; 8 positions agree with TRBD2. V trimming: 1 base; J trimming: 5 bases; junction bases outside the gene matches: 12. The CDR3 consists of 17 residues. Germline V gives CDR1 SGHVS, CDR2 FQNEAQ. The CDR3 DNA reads TGTGCCAGCAGCTTAGAGGGAGCGGGGGCAAGGAGGGAGACCCAGTACTTC. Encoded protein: CASSLEGAGARRETQYF.

This CDR3 is CAWSVHGGTEAFF. The CDR3 DNA follows: TGTGCCTGGAGTGTACACGGAGGGACTGAAGCTTTCTTT. This chain connects TRBV30 to TRBJ1-1; no clear D gene. This CDR3 is 13 amino acids long. Germline V lookup: CDR1 GTSNPN, CDR2 SVGIG (reference sequence). V gave up 0 bases and J gave up 5 bases, with 10 bases separating them.

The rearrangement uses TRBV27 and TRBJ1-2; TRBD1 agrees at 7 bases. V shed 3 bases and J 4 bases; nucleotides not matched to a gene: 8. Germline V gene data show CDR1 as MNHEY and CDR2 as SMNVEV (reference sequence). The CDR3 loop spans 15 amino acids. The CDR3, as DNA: TGTGCCAGCAGTTTCTCCCGGGACAGAGCCTATGGCTACACCTTC. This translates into CASSFSRDRAYGYTF.

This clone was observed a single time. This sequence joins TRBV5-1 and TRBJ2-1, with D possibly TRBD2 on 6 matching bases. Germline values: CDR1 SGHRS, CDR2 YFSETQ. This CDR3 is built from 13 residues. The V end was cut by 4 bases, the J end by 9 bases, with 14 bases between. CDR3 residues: CASSQTSRFEQFF. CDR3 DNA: TGCGCCAGCAGCCAAACTAGCAGGTTTGAGCAGTTCTTC.